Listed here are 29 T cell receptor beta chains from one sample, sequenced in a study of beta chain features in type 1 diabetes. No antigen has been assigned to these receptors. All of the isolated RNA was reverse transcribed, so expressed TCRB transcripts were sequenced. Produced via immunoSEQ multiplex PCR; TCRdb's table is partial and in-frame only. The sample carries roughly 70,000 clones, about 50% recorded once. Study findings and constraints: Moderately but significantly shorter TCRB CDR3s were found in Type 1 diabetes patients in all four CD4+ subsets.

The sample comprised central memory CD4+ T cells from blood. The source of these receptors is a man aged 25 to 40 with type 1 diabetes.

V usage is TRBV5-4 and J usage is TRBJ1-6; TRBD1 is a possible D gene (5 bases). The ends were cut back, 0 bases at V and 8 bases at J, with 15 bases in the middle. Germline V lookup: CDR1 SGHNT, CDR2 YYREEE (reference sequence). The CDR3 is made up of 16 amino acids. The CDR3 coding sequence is TGTGCCAGCAGCTTGGCCCCCGGCAGGGTTTATTCACCCCTCCACTTT. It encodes CASSLAPGRVYSPLHF.

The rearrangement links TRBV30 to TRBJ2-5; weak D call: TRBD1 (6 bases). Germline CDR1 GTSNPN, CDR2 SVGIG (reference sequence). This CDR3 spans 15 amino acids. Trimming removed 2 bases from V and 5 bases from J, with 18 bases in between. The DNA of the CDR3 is TGTGCCTGGAGTCCGTACACAGGGATGGGGGAGACCCAGTACTTC. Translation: CAWSPYTGMGETQYF.

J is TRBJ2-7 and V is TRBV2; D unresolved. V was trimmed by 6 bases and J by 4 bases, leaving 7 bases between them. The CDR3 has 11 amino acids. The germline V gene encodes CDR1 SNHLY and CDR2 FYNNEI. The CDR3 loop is CASSPFYEQYF. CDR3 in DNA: TGTGCCAGCAGCCCCTTTTACGAGCAGTACTTC.

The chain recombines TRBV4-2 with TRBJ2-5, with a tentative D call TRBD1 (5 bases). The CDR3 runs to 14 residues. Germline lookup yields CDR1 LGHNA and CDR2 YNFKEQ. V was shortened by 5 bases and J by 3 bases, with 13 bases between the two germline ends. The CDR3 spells CASSFRTTKETQYF. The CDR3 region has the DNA TGTGCCAGCAGCTTTCGGACAACCAAAGAGACCCAGTACTTC.

CDR3 DNA sequence: TGTGCCAGCAGTGAAAACAGGGGGACCGCGAATGAGCAGTTCTTC. This gives the protein CASSENRGTANEQFF. This chain uses TRBV25-1 with TRBJ2-1; 8 bases agree with TRBD1. This CDR3 region has 15 residues. Per germline, CDR1 MGHDK and CDR2 SYGVNS. With 2 bases clipped from V and 7 bases from J, the junction kept 7 bases outside the gene matches.

The CDR3 nucleotides are TGTGCCAGCACCCTACAGTCCTCTAACTATGGCTACACCTTC. Translating gives CASTLQSSNYGYTF. The chain is built from TRBV6-5 and TRBJ1-2; D gene unclear. CDR1 is MNHEY and CDR2 is SVGAGI in the germline V gene. V shed 7 bases and J shed 0 bases, with 12 bases lying between them. The CDR3 has 14 residues.

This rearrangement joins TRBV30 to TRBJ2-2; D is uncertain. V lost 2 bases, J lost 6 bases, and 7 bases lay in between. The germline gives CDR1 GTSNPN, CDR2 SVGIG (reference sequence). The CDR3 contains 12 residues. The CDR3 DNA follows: TGTGCCTGGAGTCCCCATGCCGGGGAGCTGTTTTTT. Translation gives CAWSPHAGELFF.

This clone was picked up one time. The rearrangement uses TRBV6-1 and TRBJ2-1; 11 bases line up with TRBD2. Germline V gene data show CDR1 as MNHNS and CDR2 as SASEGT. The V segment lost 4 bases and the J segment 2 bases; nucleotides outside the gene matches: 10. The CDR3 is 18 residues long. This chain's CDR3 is CASSVLLAGARTYNEQFF. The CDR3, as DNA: TGTGCCAGCAGTGTATTACTAGCGGGGGCCAGAACCTACAATGAGCAGTTCTTC.

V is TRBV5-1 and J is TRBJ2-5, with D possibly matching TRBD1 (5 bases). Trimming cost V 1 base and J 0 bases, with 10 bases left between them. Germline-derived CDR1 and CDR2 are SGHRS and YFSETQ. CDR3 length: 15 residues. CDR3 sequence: CASSLRTTYQETQYF. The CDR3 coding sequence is TGCGCCAGCAGCTTGCGGACAACGTACCAAGAGACCCAGTACTTC.

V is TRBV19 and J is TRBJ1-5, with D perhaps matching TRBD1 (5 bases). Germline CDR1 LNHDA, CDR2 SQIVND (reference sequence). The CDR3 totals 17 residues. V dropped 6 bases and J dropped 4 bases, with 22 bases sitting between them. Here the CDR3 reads CASSNVLQGGTNQPQHF. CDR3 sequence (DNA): TGTGCCAGTAGCAACGTATTGCAGGGTGGGACTAATCAGCCCCAGCATTTT. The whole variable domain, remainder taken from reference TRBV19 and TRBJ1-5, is DGGITQSPKYLFRKEGQNVTLSCEQNLNHDAMYWYRQDPGQGLRLIYYSQIVNDFQKGDIAEGYSVSREKKESFPLTVTSAQKNPTAFYLCASSNVLQGGTNQPQHFGDGTRLSIL.

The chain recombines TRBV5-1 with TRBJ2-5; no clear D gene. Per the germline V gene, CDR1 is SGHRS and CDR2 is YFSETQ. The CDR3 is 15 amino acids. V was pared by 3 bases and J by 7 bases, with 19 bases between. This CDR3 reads CASSSTSSFSRTQYF. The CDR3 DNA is TGCGCCAGCAGCTCTACCTCTTCGTTCTCGCGGACCCAGTACTTC.

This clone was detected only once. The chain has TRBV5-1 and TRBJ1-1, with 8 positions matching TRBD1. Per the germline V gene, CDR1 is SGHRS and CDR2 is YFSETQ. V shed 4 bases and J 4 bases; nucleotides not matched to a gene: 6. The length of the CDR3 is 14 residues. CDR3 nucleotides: TGCGCCAGCAGCCCGACAGGGGTGGGCACTGAAGCTTTCTTT. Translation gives CASSPTGVGTEAFF.

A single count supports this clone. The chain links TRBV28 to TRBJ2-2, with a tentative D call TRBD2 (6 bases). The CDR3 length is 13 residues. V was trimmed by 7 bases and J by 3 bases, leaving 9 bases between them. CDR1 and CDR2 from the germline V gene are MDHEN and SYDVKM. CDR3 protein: CASTAGYTGELFF. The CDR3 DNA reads TGTGCCAGCACCGCGGGATACACCGGGGAGCTGTTTTTT.

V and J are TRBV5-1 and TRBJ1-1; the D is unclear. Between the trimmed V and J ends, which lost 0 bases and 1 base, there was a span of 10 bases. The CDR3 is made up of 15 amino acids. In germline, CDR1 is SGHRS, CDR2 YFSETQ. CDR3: CASSLAGSPNTEAFF. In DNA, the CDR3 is TGCGCCAGCAGCTTGGCTGGGAGCCCGAACACTGAAGCTTTCTTT.

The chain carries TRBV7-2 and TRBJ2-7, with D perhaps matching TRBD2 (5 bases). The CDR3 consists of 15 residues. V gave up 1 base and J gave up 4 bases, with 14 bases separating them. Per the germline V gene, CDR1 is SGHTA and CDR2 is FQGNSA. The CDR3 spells CASSLGRWASYEQYF. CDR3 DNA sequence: TGTGCCAGCAGCTTAGGGAGGTGGGCATCTTACGAGCAGTACTTC. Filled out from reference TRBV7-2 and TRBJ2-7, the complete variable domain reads GAGVSQSPSNKVTEKGKDVELRCDPISGHTALYWYRQSLGQGLEFLIYFQGNSAPDKSGLPSDRFSAERTGGSVSTLTIQRTQQEDSAVYLCASSLGRWASYEQYFGPGTRLTVT.

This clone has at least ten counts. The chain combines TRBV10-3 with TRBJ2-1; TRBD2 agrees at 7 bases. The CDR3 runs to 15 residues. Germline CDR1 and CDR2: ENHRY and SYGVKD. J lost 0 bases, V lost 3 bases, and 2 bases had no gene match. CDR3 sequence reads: CAISDGRDSYNEQFF. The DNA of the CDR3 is TGTGCCATCAGTGATGGGAGGGACTCCTACAATGAGCAGTTCTTC.

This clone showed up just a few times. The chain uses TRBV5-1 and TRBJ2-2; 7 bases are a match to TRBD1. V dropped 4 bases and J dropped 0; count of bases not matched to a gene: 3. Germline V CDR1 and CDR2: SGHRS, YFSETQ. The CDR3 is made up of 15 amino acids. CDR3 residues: CASSVGTANTGELFF. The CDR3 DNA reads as TGCGCCAGCAGCGTGGGGACAGCGAACACCGGGGAGCTGTTTTTT.

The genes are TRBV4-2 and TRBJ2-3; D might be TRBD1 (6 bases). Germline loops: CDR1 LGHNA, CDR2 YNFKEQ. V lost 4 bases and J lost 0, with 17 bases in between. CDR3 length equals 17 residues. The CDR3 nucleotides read TGTGCCAGCAGCCCCCGGGCCGGACAGACTAGCACAGATACGCAGTATTTT. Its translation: CASSPRAGQTSTDTQYF.

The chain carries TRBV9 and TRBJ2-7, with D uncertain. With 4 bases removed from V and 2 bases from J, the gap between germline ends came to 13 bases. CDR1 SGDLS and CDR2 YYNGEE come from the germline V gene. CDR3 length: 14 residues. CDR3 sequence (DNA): TGTGCCAGCAGCCCCACCGGTGCCACCTACGAGCAGTACTTC. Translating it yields CASSPTGATYEQYF.

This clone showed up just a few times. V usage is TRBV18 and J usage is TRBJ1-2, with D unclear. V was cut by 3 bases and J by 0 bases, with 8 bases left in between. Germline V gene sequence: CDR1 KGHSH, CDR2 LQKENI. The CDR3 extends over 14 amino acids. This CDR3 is CASSPAGANYGYTF. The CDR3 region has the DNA TGTGCCAGCTCACCTGCCGGTGCTAACTATGGCTACACCTTC.

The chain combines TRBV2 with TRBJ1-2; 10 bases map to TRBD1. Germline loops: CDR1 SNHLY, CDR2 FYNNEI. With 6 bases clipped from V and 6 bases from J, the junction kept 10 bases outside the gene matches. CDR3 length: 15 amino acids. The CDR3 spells CASRQSWGTGDGYTF. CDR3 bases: TGTGCCAGCAGGCAATCCTGGGGGACAGGGGATGGCTACACCTTC. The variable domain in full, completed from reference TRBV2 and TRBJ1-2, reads EPEVTQTPSHQVTQMGQEVILRCVPISNHLYFYWYRQILGQKVEFLVSFYNNEISEKSEIFDDQFSVERPDGSNFTLKIRSTKLEDSAMYFCASRQSWGTGDGYTFGSGTRLTVV.

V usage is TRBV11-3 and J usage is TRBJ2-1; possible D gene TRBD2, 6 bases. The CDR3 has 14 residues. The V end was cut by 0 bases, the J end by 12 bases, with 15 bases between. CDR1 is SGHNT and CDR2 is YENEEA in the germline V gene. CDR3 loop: CASSLDPVLGGQFF. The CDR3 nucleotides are TGTGCCAGCAGCTTAGATCCTGTCCTGGGGGGGCAGTTCTTC.

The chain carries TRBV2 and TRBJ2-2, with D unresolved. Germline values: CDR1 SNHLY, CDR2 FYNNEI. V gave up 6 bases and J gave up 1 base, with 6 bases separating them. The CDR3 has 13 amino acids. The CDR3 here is CASRSMNTGELFF. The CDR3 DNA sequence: TGTGCCAGCAGGTCAATGAACACCGGGGAGCTGTTTTTT.

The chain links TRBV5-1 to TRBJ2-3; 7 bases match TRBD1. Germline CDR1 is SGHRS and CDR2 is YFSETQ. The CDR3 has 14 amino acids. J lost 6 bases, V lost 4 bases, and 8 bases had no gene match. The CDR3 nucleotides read TGCGCCAGCAGCGCGGACAGGCGGGCGGATACGCAGTATTTT. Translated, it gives CASSADRRADTQYF.

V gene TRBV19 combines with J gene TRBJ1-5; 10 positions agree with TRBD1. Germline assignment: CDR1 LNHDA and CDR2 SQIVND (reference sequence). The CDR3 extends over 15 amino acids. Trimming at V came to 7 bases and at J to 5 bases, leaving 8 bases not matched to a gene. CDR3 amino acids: CASTLGQGIDQPQHF. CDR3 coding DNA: TGTGCCAGTACCCTGGGACAGGGGATAGATCAGCCCCAGCATTTT.

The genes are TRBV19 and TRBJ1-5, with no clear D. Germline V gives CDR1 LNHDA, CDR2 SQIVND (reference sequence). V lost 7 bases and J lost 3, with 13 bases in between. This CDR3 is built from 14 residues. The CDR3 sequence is CASKVAGDNQPQHF. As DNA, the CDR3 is TGTGCCAGTAAGGTCGCGGGTGACAATCAGCCCCAGCATTTT.

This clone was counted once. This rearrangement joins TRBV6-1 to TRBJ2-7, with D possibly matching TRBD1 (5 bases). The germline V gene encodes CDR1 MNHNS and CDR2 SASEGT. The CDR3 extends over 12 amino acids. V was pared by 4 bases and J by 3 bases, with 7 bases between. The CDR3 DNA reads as TGTGCCAGCAGTGGTGACAGCTACGAGCAGTACTTC. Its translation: CASSGDSYEQYF.

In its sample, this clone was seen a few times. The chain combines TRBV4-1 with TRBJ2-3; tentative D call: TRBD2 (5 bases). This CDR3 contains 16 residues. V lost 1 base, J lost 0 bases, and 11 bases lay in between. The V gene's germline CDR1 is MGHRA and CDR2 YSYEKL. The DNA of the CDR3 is TGCGCCAGCAGCCAAGTTCGGGGAGCTAGCACAGATACGCAGTATTTT. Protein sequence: CASSQVRGASTDTQYF.

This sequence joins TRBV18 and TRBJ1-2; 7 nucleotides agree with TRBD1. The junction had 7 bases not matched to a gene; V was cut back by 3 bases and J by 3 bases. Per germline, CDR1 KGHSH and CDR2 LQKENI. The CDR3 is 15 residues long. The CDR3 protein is CASSPRVGTDYGYTF. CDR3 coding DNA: TGTGCCAGCTCACCTCGAGTTGGGACAGACTATGGCTACACCTTC.